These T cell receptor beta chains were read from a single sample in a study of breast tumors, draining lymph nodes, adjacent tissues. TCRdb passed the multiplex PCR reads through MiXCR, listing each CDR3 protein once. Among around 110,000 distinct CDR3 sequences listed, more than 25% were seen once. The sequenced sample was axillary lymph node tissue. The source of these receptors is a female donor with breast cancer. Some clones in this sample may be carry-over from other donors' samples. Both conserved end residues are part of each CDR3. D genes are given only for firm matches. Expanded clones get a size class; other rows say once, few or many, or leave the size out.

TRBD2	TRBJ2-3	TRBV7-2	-	TGTACCAGCAGCGCGGGACTAGCGGGGATCGCTAGCACACATACGCAGTATTTT	CTSSAGLAGIASTHTQYF
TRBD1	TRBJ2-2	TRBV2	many	TGTGCCAGCAGTACAAGCCCCTCAGGGGGCACCGGGGAGCTGTTTTTT	CASSTSPSGGTGELFF
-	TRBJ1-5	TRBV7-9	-	TGTGCCAGCAGCGCAAACAGGGTCTCCCACGAGCATTTT	CASSANRVSHEHF
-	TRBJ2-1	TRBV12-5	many	TGTGCTAGTGGTTTGCAGCTCTTGGGCTCCTACAATGAGCAGTTCTTC	CASGLQLLGSYNEQFF
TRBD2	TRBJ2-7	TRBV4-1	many	TGCGCCAGCAGCCAAGAGAGCGGGGTGAGTGAGCAGTACTTC	CASSQESGVSEQYF
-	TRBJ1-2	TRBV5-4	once	TGTGCCAGCAGCTTACCGCGAGGAGGGGCCACCGCCTTC	CASSLPRGGATAF
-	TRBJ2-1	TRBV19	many	TGTGCCAGTGGGGCCAATGGGGACGGACTCGACAATGAGCAGTTCTTC	CASGANGDGLDNEQFF
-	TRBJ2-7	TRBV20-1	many	TGCAGTGCTAGAGATAGGAAGAGCGAGCAGTACTTC	CSARDRKSEQYF
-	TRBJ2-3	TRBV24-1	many	TGTGCCACCAGTGCCCGGACTAAAACAGATACGCAGTATTTT	CATSARTKTDTQYF
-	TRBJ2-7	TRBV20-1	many	TGCAGTGCTAGAGACGGTGAGGCGTCCTACGAGCAGTACTTC	CSARDGEASYEQYF
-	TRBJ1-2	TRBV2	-	TGTGCCAGCTCCCAGGGTCTTGTTACCTTC	CASSQGLVTF
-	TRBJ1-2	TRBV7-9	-	TGTGCCAGCAGCTTAGGGGCGCAGGGCTATGGCTACACCTTC	CASSLGAQGYGYTF